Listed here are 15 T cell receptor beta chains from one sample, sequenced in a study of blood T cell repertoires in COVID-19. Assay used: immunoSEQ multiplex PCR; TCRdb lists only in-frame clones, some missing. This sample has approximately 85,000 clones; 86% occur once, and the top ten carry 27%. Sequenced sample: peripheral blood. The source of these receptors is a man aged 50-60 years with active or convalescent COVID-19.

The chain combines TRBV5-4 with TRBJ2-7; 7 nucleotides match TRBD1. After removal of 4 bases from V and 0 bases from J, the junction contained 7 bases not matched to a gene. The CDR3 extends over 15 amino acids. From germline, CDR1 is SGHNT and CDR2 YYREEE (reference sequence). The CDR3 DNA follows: TGTGCCAGCAGCCTAAGACAGGGTAGCTCCTACGAGCAGTACTTC. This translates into CASSLRQGSSYEQYF.

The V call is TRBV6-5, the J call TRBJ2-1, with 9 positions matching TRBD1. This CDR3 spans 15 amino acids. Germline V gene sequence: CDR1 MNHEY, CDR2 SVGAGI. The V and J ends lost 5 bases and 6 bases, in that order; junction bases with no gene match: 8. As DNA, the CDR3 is TGTGCCAGCAGTCGGGACAGGGAGGAGGGCAATGAGCAGTTCTTC. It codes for CASSRDREEGNEQFF.

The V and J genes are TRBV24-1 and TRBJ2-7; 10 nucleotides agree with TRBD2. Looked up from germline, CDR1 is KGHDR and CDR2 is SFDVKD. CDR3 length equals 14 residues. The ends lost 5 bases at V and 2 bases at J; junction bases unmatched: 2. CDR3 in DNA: TGTGCCACCAGTGTAGCGGGGGGTACCTACGAGCAGTACTTC. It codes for CATSVAGGTYEQYF.

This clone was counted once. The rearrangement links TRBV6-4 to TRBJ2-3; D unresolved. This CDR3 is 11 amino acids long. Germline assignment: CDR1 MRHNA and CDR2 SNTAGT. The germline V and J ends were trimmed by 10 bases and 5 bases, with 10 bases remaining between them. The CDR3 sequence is CATHYGDTQYF. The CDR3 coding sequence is TGTGCCACCCATTACGGAGATACGCAGTATTTT.

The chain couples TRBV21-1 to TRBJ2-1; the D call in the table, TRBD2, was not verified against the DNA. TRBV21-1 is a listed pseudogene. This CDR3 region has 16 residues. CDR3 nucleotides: TGTGCCAGCAGCACCACGCGGGGGGACCCCGGCCCGGAGCAGTTCTTC. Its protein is CASSTTRGDPGPEQFF.

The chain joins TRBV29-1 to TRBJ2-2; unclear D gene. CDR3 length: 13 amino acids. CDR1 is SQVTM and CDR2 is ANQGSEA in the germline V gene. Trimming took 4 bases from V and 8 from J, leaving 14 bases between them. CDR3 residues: CSVGFFPVGELFF. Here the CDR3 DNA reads TGCAGCGTTGGTTTCTTCCCGGTGGGGGAGCTGTTTTTT.

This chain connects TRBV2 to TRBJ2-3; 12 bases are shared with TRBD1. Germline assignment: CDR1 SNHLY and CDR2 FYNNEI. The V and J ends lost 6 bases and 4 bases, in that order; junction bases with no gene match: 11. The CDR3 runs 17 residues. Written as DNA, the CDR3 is TGTGCCAGCAGCTTAACCGGGACAGGGGGCAGCGCAGATACGCAGTATTTT. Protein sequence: CASSLTGTGGSADTQYF.

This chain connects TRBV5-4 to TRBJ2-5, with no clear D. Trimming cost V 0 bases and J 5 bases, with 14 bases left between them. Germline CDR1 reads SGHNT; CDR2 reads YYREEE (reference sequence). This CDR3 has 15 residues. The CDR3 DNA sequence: TGTGCCAGCAGCTTGGGGCAGGTGGATTATGAGACCCAGTACTTC. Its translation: CASSLGQVDYETQYF.

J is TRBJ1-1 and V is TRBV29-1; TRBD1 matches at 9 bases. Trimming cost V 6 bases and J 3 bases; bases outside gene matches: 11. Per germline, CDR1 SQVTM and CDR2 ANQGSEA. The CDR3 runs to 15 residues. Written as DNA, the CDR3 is TGCAGCGTGAGGGTGACAGGGGGTCTCGACACTGAAGCTTTCTTT. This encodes CSVRVTGGLDTEAFF.

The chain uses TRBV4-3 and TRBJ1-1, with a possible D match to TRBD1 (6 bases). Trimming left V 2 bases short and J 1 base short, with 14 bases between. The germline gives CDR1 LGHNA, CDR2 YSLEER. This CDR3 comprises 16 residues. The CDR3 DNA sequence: TGCGCCAGCAGCCAAACCCCGACAGGCGCGAACACTGAAGCTTTCTTT. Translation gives CASSQTPTGANTEAFF.

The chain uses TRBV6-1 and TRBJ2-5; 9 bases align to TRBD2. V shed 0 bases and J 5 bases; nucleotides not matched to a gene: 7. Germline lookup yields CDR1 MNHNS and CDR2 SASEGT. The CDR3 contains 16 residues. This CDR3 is CASSEAQRGVLETQYF. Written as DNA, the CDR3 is TGTGCCAGCAGTGAAGCGCAGCGGGGGGTGTTGGAGACCCAGTACTTC.

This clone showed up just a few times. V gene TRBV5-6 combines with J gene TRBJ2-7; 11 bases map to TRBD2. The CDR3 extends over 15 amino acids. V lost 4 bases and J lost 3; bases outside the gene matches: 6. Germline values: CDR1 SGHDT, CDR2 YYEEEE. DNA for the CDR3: TGTGCCAGCAGCCTCTTAGCGGGGGGGTTCTACGAGCAGTACTTC. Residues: CASSLLAGGFYEQYF.

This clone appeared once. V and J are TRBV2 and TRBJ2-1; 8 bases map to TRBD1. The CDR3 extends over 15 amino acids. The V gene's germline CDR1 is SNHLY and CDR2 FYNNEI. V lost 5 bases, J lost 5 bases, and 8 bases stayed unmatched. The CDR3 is CASSFRGQGNNEQFF. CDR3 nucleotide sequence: TGTGCCAGCAGTTTCCGAGGACAGGGCAACAATGAGCAGTTCTTC.

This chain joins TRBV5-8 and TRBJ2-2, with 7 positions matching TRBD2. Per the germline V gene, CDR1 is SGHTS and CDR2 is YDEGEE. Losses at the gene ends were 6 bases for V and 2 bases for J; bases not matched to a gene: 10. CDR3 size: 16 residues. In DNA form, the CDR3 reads TGTGCCAGCATCTCTACTGCGGGGGTTAACACCGGGGAGCTGTTTTTT. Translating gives CASISTAGVNTGELFF.

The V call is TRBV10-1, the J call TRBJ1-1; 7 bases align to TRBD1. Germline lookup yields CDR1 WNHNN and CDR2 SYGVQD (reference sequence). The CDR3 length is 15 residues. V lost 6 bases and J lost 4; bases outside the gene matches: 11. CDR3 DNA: TGCGCCAGCAGCGGGACAGATGAGAGTAGCACTGAAGCTTTCTTT. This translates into CASSGTDESSTEAFF.